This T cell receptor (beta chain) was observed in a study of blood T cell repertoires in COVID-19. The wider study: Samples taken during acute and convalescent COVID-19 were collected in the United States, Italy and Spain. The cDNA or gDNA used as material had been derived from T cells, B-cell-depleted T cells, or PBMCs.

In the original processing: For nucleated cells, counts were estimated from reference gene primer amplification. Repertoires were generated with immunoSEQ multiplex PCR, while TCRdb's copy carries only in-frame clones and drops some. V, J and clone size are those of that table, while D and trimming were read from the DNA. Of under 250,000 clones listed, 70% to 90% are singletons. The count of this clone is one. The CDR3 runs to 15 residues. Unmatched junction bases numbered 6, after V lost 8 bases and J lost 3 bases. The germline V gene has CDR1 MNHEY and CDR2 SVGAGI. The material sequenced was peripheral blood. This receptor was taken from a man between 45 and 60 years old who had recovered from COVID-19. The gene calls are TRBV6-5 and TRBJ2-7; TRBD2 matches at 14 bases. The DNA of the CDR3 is TGTGCCAGCTCTCGAGGACTAGCGGGAGGCTACGAGCAGTACTTC. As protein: CASSRGLAGGYEQYF.